The clone carrying this T cell receptor beta chain was seen more than once but under ten times. Its antigen remains unidentified. This specimen comes from a study of T cell repertoires in cytomegalovirus infection. Study background: CMV infection and matching HLA type were both indicated by public TCR beta signatures.

General observations from the study: HLA-C-restricted CMV-specific TCR beta clonotypes were dominant in the ex vivo response. Frequencies of public TCR beta families were cumulated, and this identified carriers of CMV plus the relevant HLA.

TCRdb processed the reads anew with MiXCR; each CDR3 protein has one entry. Of fewer than 300,000 distinct CDR3 sequences detected, 25% appear once; the ten largest clones hold about 15%. The receptor's source is a human donor in good health (CMV status not recorded). Some clones in this sample may be carry-over from other donors' samples. The sample consisted of PBMCs.

This CDR3 reads CASSTGTDSTEAFF. The CDR3 region has the DNA TGTGCCAGCAGTACCGGGACAGATTCCACTGAAGCTTTCTTT. This rearrangement joins TRBV28 to TRBJ1-1; 7 bases match TRBD1. The CDR3 runs 14 residues. Germline V lookup: CDR1 MDHEN, CDR2 SYDVKM. V shed 5 bases and J 4 bases; nucleotides not matched to a gene: 7.